The 16 T cell receptor beta chains below come from one sample, sequenced in a study of cytomegalovirus exposure and HLA in healthy donors. The PCR made use of 60 Vbeta and 13 Jbeta primers. Libraries were prepared by immunoSEQ multiplex PCR; TCRdb keeps only in-frame clonotypes and omits some of them. The sample includes roughly 190,000 clones, 60% to 85% of them seen just once. Sample: PBMCs. The receptors shown here come from a woman under 30 in good health and CMV-seronegative.

The chain has TRBV28 and TRBJ1-2; 8 nucleotides agree with TRBD1. The CDR3 runs to 16 residues. Trimming at V came to 4 bases and at J to 3 bases, leaving 10 bases not matched to a gene. CDR1 is MDHEN and CDR2 is SYDVKM in the germline V gene. CDR3 in amino acids: CASSSHGQGRDYGYTF. CDR3 nucleotides: TGTGCCAGCAGTTCACATGGACAGGGTCGGGACTATGGCTACACCTTC.

V gene TRBV13 combines with J gene TRBJ1-2; TRBD1 is a possible D gene (5 bases). Germline V gene sequence: CDR1 PRHDT, CDR2 FYEKMQ (reference sequence). The ends were cut back, 5 bases at V and 2 bases at J, with 21 bases in the middle. CDR3 length equals 17 residues. The CDR3 loop reads CASSPIIGAKLNYGYTF. The CDR3 DNA is TGTGCCAGCAGCCCCATAATAGGGGCTAAGTTAAACTATGGCTACACCTTC.

V and J are TRBV14 and TRBJ2-1, with 8 bases that match TRBD2. The CDR3 loop spans 16 amino acids. V was clipped by 0 bases and J by 0 bases; unmatched bases: 1. Germline V lookup: CDR1 SGHDN, CDR2 FVKESK. This chain's CDR3 is CASSQDAGGSYNEQFF. In DNA form, the CDR3 reads TGTGCCAGCAGCCAAGATGCGGGGGGCTCCTACAATGAGCAGTTCTTC.

This chain joins TRBV6-1 and TRBJ2-2; 9 nucleotides agree with TRBD1. Trimming took 6 bases from V and 5 from J; bases not matched to a gene: 7. This CDR3 comprises 15 residues. The germline gives CDR1 MNHNS, CDR2 SASEGT. CDR3: CASSQTGGKTGELFF. The CDR3 DNA sequence: TGTGCCAGCAGCCAGACAGGGGGGAAGACCGGGGAGCTGTTTTTT.

J is TRBJ1-1 and V is TRBV7-7; D is unclear. CDR3 length: 15 residues. CDR1 SSHAT and CDR2 FNYEAQ come from the germline V gene (reference sequence). Trimming removed 1 base at V and 0 bases at J, with 9 bases between. The CDR3: CASSLGGPLNTEAFF. CDR3 nucleotide sequence: TGTGCCAGCAGCTTAGGAGGGCCCTTGAACACTGAAGCTTTCTTT.

CDR3 in amino acids: CASSLQGNTEAFF. The CDR3 DNA reads TGTGCCAGCAGCCTACAGGGGAACACTGAAGCTTTCTTT. This rearrangement joins TRBV9 to TRBJ1-1; TRBD1 is a possible D gene (6 bases). The CDR3 covers 13 residues. V was clipped by 4 bases and J by 1 base, with 8 bases between them. The germline V gene has CDR1 SGDLS and CDR2 YYNGEE.

This clone was seen more than once but under ten times. This rearrangement joins TRBV19 to TRBJ2-6, with TRBD1 matching over 9 bases. CDR1 and CDR2 from the germline V gene are LNHDA and SQIVND (reference sequence). V lost 6 bases, J lost 2 bases, and 5 bases stayed unmatched. The CDR3 runs to 16 residues. This CDR3 reads CASSTTGGTGANVLTF. In DNA form, the CDR3 reads TGTGCCAGTAGCACCACAGGGGGCACTGGGGCCAACGTCCTGACTTTC.

J is TRBJ2-5 and V is TRBV7-8; no clear D. This CDR3 has 14 amino acids. Trimming shortened V by 0 bases and J by 9 bases, and 14 bases separated the two germline ends. Per germline, CDR1 SGHVS and CDR2 FQNEAQ. This CDR3 is CASSLAQLTRAQYF. The CDR3 region has the DNA TGTGCCAGCAGCTTAGCGCAATTAACTCGAGCCCAGTACTTC.

This clone was observed a single time. The rearrangement uses TRBV29-1 and TRBJ2-3, with 12 bases identical to TRBD1. J gave up 8 bases and V 7 bases, and 7 bases lay outside the gene matches. Germline CDR1 SQVTM, CDR2 ANQGSEA. The CDR3 has 13 residues. The DNA for the CDR3 is TGCAGCGCGCGGGACAGGGGGCGGGCTACGCAGTATTTT. Translating it yields CSARDRGRATQYF.

The table lists this clone with a count of one. The chain joins TRBV6-5 to TRBJ1-2; 9 nucleotides match TRBD1. V gave up 6 bases and J gave up 8 bases; unmatched junction bases: 10. This CDR3 comprises 14 residues. CDR1 MNHEY and CDR2 SVGAGI come from the germline V gene. In nucleotides, the CDR3 is TGTGCCAGCAGGCGGGACAGGGAAAACGGAGGCTACACCTTC. Its translation: CASRRDRENGGYTF.

The J gene is TRBJ2-2, the V gene TRBV11-3; a weak D match, TRBD1 (5 bases). Germline lookup yields CDR1 SGHNT and CDR2 YENEEA. With 6 bases removed from V and 0 bases from J, the gap between germline ends came to 11 bases. The CDR3 runs to 15 residues. The CDR3 protein is CASSLGLTNTGELFF. CDR3 in DNA: TGTGCCAGCAGTCTGGGGCTCACGAACACCGGGGAGCTGTTTTTT.

The rearrangement links TRBV13 to TRBJ1-2; D not certain. Trimming removed 3 bases from V and 1 base from J, with 18 bases in between. The V gene's germline CDR1 is PRHDT and CDR2 FYEKMQ (reference sequence). This CDR3 has 17 amino acids. CDR3 loop: CASSFPRELELNYGYTF. CDR3 sequence (DNA): TGTGCCAGCAGCTTTCCAAGAGAATTAGAACTTAACTATGGCTACACCTTC.

The CDR3 sequence: CASSRLAGGSTGELFF. For the CDR3, the DNA is TGCGCCAGCAGCAGACTAGCGGGAGGGTCCACCGGGGAGCTGTTTTTT. The chain is built from TRBV10-2 and TRBJ2-2; 14 bases agree with TRBD2. V gave up 6 bases and J gave up 4 bases; unmatched junction bases: 4. This CDR3 spans 16 amino acids. CDR1 and CDR2 from the germline V gene are WSHSY and SAAADI.

This clone appeared a single time. The chain combines TRBV10-3 with TRBJ1-2; 8 bases map to TRBD1. The ends lost 7 bases at V and 4 bases at J; junction bases unmatched: 5. Per the germline V gene, CDR1 is ENHRY and CDR2 is SYGVKD. The CDR3 contains 13 residues. The DNA for the CDR3 is TGTGCCATCAAGGCTGACAGGGGCTATGGCTACACCTTC. It translates to CAIKADRGYGYTF.

This chain joins TRBV5-1 and TRBJ2-7; 8 bases are shared with TRBD1. V lost 0 bases and J lost 2; bases outside the gene matches: 4. The CDR3 spans 15 residues. In germline, CDR1 is SGHRS, CDR2 YFSETQ. CDR3 nucleotides: TGCGCCAGCAGCTTGGGTGCAGGGGGCCCCTACGAGCAGTACTTC. This translates into CASSLGAGGPYEQYF.

The chain couples TRBV28 to TRBJ2-1, with a tentative D call TRBD2 (7 bases). This CDR3 region has 14 residues. V was shortened by 5 bases and J by 5 bases, with 13 bases between the two germline ends. CDR1 and CDR2 (germline): MDHEN, SYDVKM. CDR3: CASSGGGLNNEQFF. The CDR3 DNA follows: TGTGCCAGCAGTGGGGGGGGCCTGAACAATGAGCAGTTCTTC.